This is a list of T cell receptor beta chains from one sample in a study of T cells in Graves' hyperthyroidism and ophthalmopathy. TCRdb fed the multiplex PCR reads into MiXCR, producing one record per CDR3 protein. This table has around 300,000 distinct CDR3 sequences, roughly 13% appearing once. The sequenced sample consisted of blood. Receptors were obtained from a woman aged 40 to 50 with Graves' hyperthyroidism. The CDR3 runs from the conserved cysteine through the conserved F or W. The order of the fields is D gene, clone size, J gene, V gene, CDR3 DNA, CDR3 protein. D genes are given only for firm matches. Size tells how often a clone was seen (once, few, many) or the class of an expanded clone, and some rows leave it out.

d_call: -
clone_size: many
j_call: TRBJ2-7
v_call: TRBV6-1
cdr3_nt: TGTGCCAGCAGGGGCCGCGCGGGACCCTACGAGCAGTACTTC
cdr3_aa: CASRGRAGPYEQYF

d_call: -
clone_size: many
j_call: TRBJ2-3
v_call: TRBV5-1
cdr3_nt: TGCGCCAGCAGCCAAGGGGACATGACCGGAGATACGCAGTATTTT
cdr3_aa: CASSQGDMTGDTQYF

d_call: -
clone_size: many
j_call: TRBJ2-7
v_call: TRBV18
cdr3_nt: TGTGCCAGCTCACCACCGAGAGGCGAGCAGTACTTC
cdr3_aa: CASSPPRGEQYF

d_call: -
clone_size: -
j_call: TRBJ1-3
v_call: TRBV18
cdr3_nt: TGTGCCAGCTCACCCGACACAAGCTCTGGAAGCACCATATATTTT
cdr3_aa: CASSPDTSSGSTIYF

d_call: TRBD1
clone_size: many
j_call: TRBJ1-1
v_call: TRBV2
cdr3_nt: TGTGCCAGCAGGGAACAGGGGGACACTGAAGCTTTCTTT
cdr3_aa: CASREQGDTEAFF

d_call: -
clone_size: many
j_call: TRBJ2-5
v_call: TRBV28
cdr3_nt: TGTGCCAGCAGTTTTGCACCCCCAAGGGACCAGTACTTC
cdr3_aa: CASSFAPPRDQYF

d_call: TRBD2
clone_size: many
j_call: TRBJ2-7
v_call: TRBV7-9
cdr3_nt: TGTGCCAGCAGCTTAGCTAGCGGGAGTATCGCCGAGCAGTACTTC
cdr3_aa: CASSLASGSIAEQYF

d_call: TRBD1
clone_size: -
j_call: TRBJ1-2
v_call: TRBV12-5
cdr3_nt: TGTGCTATAACAGGACAGGGGGCGGACGGCTACACCTTC
cdr3_aa: CAITGQGADGYTF

d_call: -
clone_size: many
j_call: TRBJ2-7
v_call: TRBV11-2
cdr3_nt: TGTGCCAGCAGCTTGTCGGGACTTTCTAACGAGCAGTACTTC
cdr3_aa: CASSLSGLSNEQYF

d_call: TRBD2
clone_size: -
j_call: TRBJ2-7
v_call: TRBV19
cdr3_nt: TGTGCCAGTAGTAGGACTAGCGGGAGTTTTGACGAGCAGTACTTC
cdr3_aa: CASSRTSGSFDEQYF

d_call: TRBD2
clone_size: -
j_call: TRBJ2-3
v_call: TRBV10-2
cdr3_nt: TGCGCCAGCAGTGGGACTAGCGGGAGAGATACGCAGTATTTT
cdr3_aa: CASSGTSGRDTQYF

d_call: -
clone_size: -
j_call: TRBJ1-4
v_call: TRBV9
cdr3_nt: TGTGCCAGCAGCGTAGCGGGTGAAAAACTGTTTTTT
cdr3_aa: CASSVAGEKLFF

d_call: TRBD1
clone_size: many
j_call: TRBJ1-2
v_call: TRBV12-3/TRBV12-4
cdr3_nt: TGTGCCAGCAGTTTGGGACAGGGAATTGGCTACACCTTC
cdr3_aa: CASSLGQGIGYTF

d_call: TRBD1
clone_size: many
j_call: TRBJ1-1
v_call: TRBV29-1
cdr3_nt: TGCAGCGCAACCCAGGGGGCCCAGAACACTGAAGCTTTCTTT
cdr3_aa: CSATQGAQNTEAFF

d_call: TRBD1
clone_size: many
j_call: TRBJ1-5
v_call: TRBV24-1
cdr3_nt: TGTGCCACCAGTGAGCGCGGACAGGGATCGGATCAGCCCCAGCATTTT
cdr3_aa: CATSERGQGSDQPQHF

d_call: TRBD1
clone_size: many
j_call: TRBJ1-5
v_call: TRBV24-1
cdr3_nt: TGTGCCACCAGTGAAGCGACAGGGAGTCAGCCCCAGCATTTT
cdr3_aa: CATSEATGSQPQHF

d_call: TRBD1
clone_size: many
j_call: TRBJ2-7
v_call: TRBV2
cdr3_nt: TGTGCCAGCAGTGAAGGAGGTGGGACAGGGGGCTACGAGCAGTACTTC
cdr3_aa: CASSEGGGTGGYEQYF

d_call: -
clone_size: -
j_call: TRBJ2-2
v_call: TRBV4-1
cdr3_nt: TGCGCCAGCAGCCCCCGTGGCAGGGGGGACACCGGGGAGCTGTTTTTT
cdr3_aa: CASSPRGRGDTGELFF

d_call: -
clone_size: many
j_call: TRBJ1-3
v_call: TRBV10-3
cdr3_nt: TGTGCCATCAGTAGTGACGGTACCTCTGGAAACACCATATATTTT
cdr3_aa: CAISSDGTSGNTIYF

d_call: TRBD2
clone_size: many
j_call: TRBJ2-3
v_call: TRBV5-5
cdr3_nt: TGTGCCAGCAGCTTGGGACTAGCGGTAGATACGCAGTATTTT
cdr3_aa: CASSLGLAVDTQYF

d_call: -
clone_size: many
j_call: TRBJ1-1
v_call: TRBV2
cdr3_nt: TGTGCCAGCAGTGATGACTGGAACACTGAAGCTTTCTTT
cdr3_aa: CASSDDWNTEAFF

d_call: TRBD2
clone_size: many
j_call: TRBJ2-1
v_call: TRBV6-6
cdr3_nt: TGTGCCAGCAGTTACCCGGCTAGCGGCGGCGATGAGCAGTTCTTC
cdr3_aa: CASSYPASGGDEQFF

d_call: -
clone_size: many
j_call: TRBJ2-1
v_call: TRBV2
cdr3_nt: TGTGCCAGCAGTGACTCGACTATCGAGCAGTTCTTC
cdr3_aa: CASSDSTIEQFF

d_call: TRBD1
clone_size: many
j_call: TRBJ1-2
v_call: TRBV28
cdr3_nt: TGTGCCAGCAGTTTATGGGATCCCGGACAGGGCTTACTCAACTATGGCTACACCTTC
cdr3_aa: CASSLWDPGQGLLNYGYTF